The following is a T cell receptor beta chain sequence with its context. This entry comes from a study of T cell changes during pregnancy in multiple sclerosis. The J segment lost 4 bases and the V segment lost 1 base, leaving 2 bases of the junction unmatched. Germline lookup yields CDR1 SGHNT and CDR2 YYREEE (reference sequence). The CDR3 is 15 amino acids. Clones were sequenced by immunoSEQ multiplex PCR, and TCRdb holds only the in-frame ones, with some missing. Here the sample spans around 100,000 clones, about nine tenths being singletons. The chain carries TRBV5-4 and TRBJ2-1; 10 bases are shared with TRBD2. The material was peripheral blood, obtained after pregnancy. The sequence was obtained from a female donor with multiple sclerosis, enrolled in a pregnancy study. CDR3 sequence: CASSLSSGGYNEQFF. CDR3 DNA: TGTGCCAGCAGCTTGTCTAGCGGGGGATACAATGAGCAGTTCTTC. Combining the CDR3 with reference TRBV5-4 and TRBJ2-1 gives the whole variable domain ETGVTQSPTHLIKTRGQQVTLRCSSQSGHNTVSWYQQALGQGPQFIFQYYREEENGRGNFPPRFSGLQFPNYSSELNVNALELDDSALYLCASSLSSGGYNEQFFGPGTRLTVL.